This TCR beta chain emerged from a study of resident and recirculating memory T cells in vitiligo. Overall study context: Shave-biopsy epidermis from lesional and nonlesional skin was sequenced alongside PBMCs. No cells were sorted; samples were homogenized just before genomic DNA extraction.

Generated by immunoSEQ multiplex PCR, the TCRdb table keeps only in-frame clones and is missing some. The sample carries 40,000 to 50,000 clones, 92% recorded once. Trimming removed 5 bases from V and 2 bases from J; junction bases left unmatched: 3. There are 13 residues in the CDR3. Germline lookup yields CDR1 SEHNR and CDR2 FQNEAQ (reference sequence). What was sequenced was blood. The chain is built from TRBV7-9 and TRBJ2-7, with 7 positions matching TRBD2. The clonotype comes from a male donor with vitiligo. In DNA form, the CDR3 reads TGTGCCAGCAGCGCTAGCGGAACCTACGAGCAGTACTTC. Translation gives CASSASGTYEQYF.